This T cell receptor beta chain was identified in a study of cytomegalovirus exposure and HLA in healthy donors. With respect to this clone: Its antigen is not identified.

The PCR employed 60 Vbeta primers together with 13 Jbeta primers. Measured with immunoSEQ multiplex PCR; TCRdb has only the in-frame clones, and not every one. The sample lists roughly 110,000 clones; around 77% were seen once. Whole-study results and caveats: When a later analysis compared HLA-associated TCR beta chains with equally common others, the HLA-associated chains turned out to be more clonally expanded and to have lower generation probabilities. Data from an earlier analysis indicated that most TCR beta V segments were productive either about 87% or about 30% of the time.

The TCR originated in a woman aged 25 to 39 in good health and CMV-seropositive. Source material: PBMCs.

CDR3 in DNA: TGTGCCAGCAGCTTACTGGCAGGGGGGACTGAAGCTTTCTTT. Translation gives CASSLLAGGTEAFF. The chain uses TRBV7-9 and TRBJ1-1; 7 bases match TRBD1. The CDR3 spans 14 residues. After removal of 2 bases from V and 5 bases from J, the junction contained 5 bases not matched to a gene. Germline V gene lookup returns CDR1 SEHNR and CDR2 FQNEAQ (reference sequence).